This TCR beta chain is from a study of cytomegalovirus exposure and HLA in healthy donors. General study findings and limits: Both high specificity and high sensitivity reportedly marked the classifier's diagnosis of cytomegalovirus status.

PCR primers comprised 60 Vbeta and 13 Jbeta primers. Clones were read by immunoSEQ multiplex PCR, and TCRdb kept only the in-frame ones, dropping some. Here the sample spans approximately 110,000 clones, 80% to 90% being singletons. Note on this clone: Its antigen remains unidentified.

The clonotype was recovered from a woman aged 30 to 39 in good health and CMV-seronegative. Sequencing was carried out using PBMCs.

The CDR3: CASSQDRAGGSDEQFF. DNA of the CDR3: TGTGCCAGCAGCCAAGATCGGGCGGGAGGTTCGGATGAGCAGTTCTTC. This chain connects TRBV4-2 to TRBJ2-1, with 8 bases that match TRBD2. The CDR3 runs to 16 residues. CDR1 and CDR2 from the germline V gene are LGHNA and YNFKEQ. The J segment lost 8 bases and the V segment lost 0 bases, leaving 9 bases of the junction unmatched.